This T cell receptor (beta chain) was sequenced for a study of cytomegalovirus exposure and HLA in healthy donors. For the study at large: In an earlier analysis, 90 million to 130 million unique TCR beta sequences were found from 200 million or so T cells. Study observations and caveats: A few of the chains that were CMV-associated were confirmed in vitro to be specific for CMV antigens. On later analysis, the bulk of CMV-associated TCR beta chains appeared to be HLA-restricted.

The ends were cut back, 6 bases at V and 1 base at J, with 30 bases in the middle. Looked up from germline, CDR1 is WNHNN and CDR2 is SYGVQD (reference sequence). This CDR3 comprises 20 residues. Remarks on this clone: What it binds is not known.

This PCR relied on a set of 60 Vbeta primers and 13 Jbeta primers. Generated by immunoSEQ multiplex PCR, the TCRdb table keeps only in-frame clones and is missing some. The sample contains 150,000 to 200,000 clones, 80% of which appear only once. The rearrangement uses TRBV10-1 and TRBJ1-1; no definite D call. The receptor's source is a boy aged 5-17 years in good health and CMV-seronegative. The sequenced sample consisted of PBMCs. The CDR3 DNA reads as TGCGCCAGCAGCCCAACGTCGCCCCAGGAATCACGAGGGCAGAACACTGAAGCTTTCTTT. Amino acid sequence: CASSPTSPQESRGQNTEAFF.